The 5 T cell receptor beta chains listed next were all sequenced from one sample in a study of blood T cell repertoires in COVID-19 (dated by TCRdb to the early 2020s). The library was produced with the immunoSEQ multiplex PCR assay. In TCRdb, the immuneACCESS table is reduced to in-frame sequences with V and J assigned. These tables do not hold every clone; where another copy was compared, an unresolved V gene accounts for under half, and the others remain unexplained. Here the sample has 210,000 or so clones; around nine tenths occur a single time. The ten biggest clones cover around 1.5% of the sample. Sequenced input: peripheral blood. The source of these receptors is a man in his late teens or twenties with active or convalescent COVID-19.

This clone has a single count. The rearrangement uses TRBV10-3 and TRBJ1-3, with no clear D. Looked up from germline, CDR1 is ENHRY and CDR2 is SYGVKD. The V end was cut by 4 bases, the J end by 2 bases, with 3 bases between. This CDR3 comprises 12 residues. CDR3 region: CAISAPGNTIYF. DNA for the CDR3: TGTGCCATCAGTGCTCCTGGAAACACCATATATTTT.

There are a few counts of this clone. The CDR3 is CASSLDKNTEAFF. CDR3 nucleotides: TGTGCCAGCAGTTTGGACAAGAACACTGAAGCTTTCTTT. V is TRBV2 and J is TRBJ1-1; possible D gene TRBD1, 5 bases. V lost 5 bases to trimming and J lost 1 base, with 8 bases between them. Germline assignment: CDR1 SNHLY and CDR2 FYNNEI. The CDR3 is made up of 13 amino acids.

The chain has TRBV18 and TRBJ1-5, with TRBD1 as a possible D gene (5 bases). Germline loops: CDR1 KGHSH, CDR2 LQKENI. V lost 2 bases and J lost 4, with 9 bases in between. The CDR3 loop spans 14 amino acids. In DNA, the CDR3 is TGTGCCAGCTCACCATCGGCAGGGAATCAGCCCCAGCATTTT. Protein: CASSPSAGNQPQHF.

This clone was recorded once. The rearrangement links TRBV10-2 to TRBJ2-3, with unresolved D. V gave up 2 bases and J gave up 0 bases, with 15 bases separating them. CDR3 length equals 17 residues. The germline gives CDR1 WSHSY, CDR2 SAAADI. The CDR3 DNA is TGCGCCAGCAGTGAGAATCCAGCGCCGACTAGCACAGATACGCAGTATTTT. As protein: CASSENPAPTSTDTQYF.

The V gene is TRBV28, the J gene TRBJ2-5; 11 positions agree with TRBD2. CDR3 length equals 20 residues. Per the germline V gene, CDR1 is MDHEN and CDR2 is SYDVKM. V was pared by 7 bases and J by 0 bases, with 19 bases of the junction left unmatched. The CDR3 nucleotides are TGTGCCAGCAAACCAATGCCGGGGCTAGCGGGAGGCTTCGACCAAGAGACCCAGTACTTC. Its translation: CASKPMPGLAGGFDQETQYF.